These 5 T cell receptor beta chains were sequenced from one sample in a study of cytomegalovirus exposure and HLA in healthy donors (dated by TCRdb to 2017 to 2019). Library construction relied on the immunoSEQ multiplex PCR assay. For the multiplex PCR, a mixture combining 60 forward primers for TCR Vbeta segments and 13 reverse primers for TCR Jbeta segments was used. Not all clones reach the TCRdb copy of this immuneACCESS table, which keeps in-frame sequences only. Checked studies attribute under half of the gap to unresolved V genes and leave the rest unexplained. Across this sample there are under 130,000 clones, with about 79% seen only once. The ten most abundant clones make up roughly 2.5% of the sample. What was sequenced was PBMCs. All receptors come from a man aged 50-59 years in good health and CMV-seropositive.

The chain combines TRBV7-7 with TRBJ1-5; 7 bases fit TRBD1. Germline CDR1 and CDR2: SSHAT and FNYEAQ (reference sequence). Trimming took 2 bases from V and 15 from J; bases not matched to a gene: 13. The CDR3 has 14 amino acids. The DNA for the CDR3 is TGTGCCAGCAGCTTACCCTCGGCCGGGACAGCGCGGCATTTT. The encoded protein is CASSLPSAGTARHF.

V is TRBV9 and J is TRBJ1-3; maybe TRBD1 (5 bases). The V end lost 3 bases, the J end lost 0 bases, and 13 bases lay between the germline ends. CDR1 is SGDLS, CDR2 YYNGEE, per germline. The length of the CDR3 is 16 residues. The CDR3 DNA follows: TGTGCCAGCAGCGCCCACACAGGATCCTCTGGAAACACCATATATTTT. Translated, it gives CASSAHTGSSGNTIYF.

This chain links TRBV4-1 with TRBJ1-1; D is possibly TRBD1 (5 bases). Germline assignment: CDR1 MGHRA and CDR2 YSYEKL. Trimming shortened V by 4 bases and J by 7 bases, and 28 bases separated the two germline ends. The CDR3 is 18 amino acids. The CDR3 spells CASSREFPGQTLGGEAFF. The CDR3 region has the DNA TGCGCCAGCAGCCGCGAGTTTCCGGGCCAGACGCTCGGGGGTGAAGCTTTCTTT.

This chain links TRBV14 with TRBJ1-6; D call uncertain. Per the germline V gene, CDR1 is SGHDN and CDR2 is FVKESK. This CDR3 is 16 amino acids long. Trimming took off 3 bases at V and 0 bases at J, with 9 bases between the two ends. In DNA form, the CDR3 reads TGTGCCAGCAGCCATATAGGGAGCTCCTATAATTCACCCCTCCACTTT. The encoded protein is CASSHIGSSYNSPLHF.

The chain has TRBV6-1 and TRBJ2-2; 8 bases agree with TRBD1. V was pared by 3 bases and J by 1 base, with 4 bases of the junction left unmatched. Germline CDR1 and CDR2: MNHNS and SASEGT. This CDR3 is built from 16 residues. The CDR3 DNA reads as TGTGCCAGCAGTGAGACAGGGGTCTTGAACACCGGGGAGCTGTTTTTT. This codes for CASSETGVLNTGELFF.